This TCR beta chain was observed in a study of shared clonotypes between healthy human individuals. This clone was recorded once. Per the authors' pipeline: From ImmunoSEQ came sequences covering only the junction and carrying no quality scores, so filtering differed. The assay was immunoSEQ multiplex PCR, and TCRdb's table has in-frame clones only and misses some. V and J calls and clone size follow that table, whereas D and trimming were derived from the DNA. The sample shows about 2.4 million clones, more than 85% of them seen only once. Germline CDR1 and CDR2: SEHNR and FQNEAQ (reference sequence). V lost 1 base to trimming and J lost 4 bases, with 23 bases between them. The CDR3 is made up of 19 amino acids.

The sequence came from a man between 18 and 29 years old in good health. Some clones in this sample may be carry-over from other donors' samples. The specimen sequenced was naive CD4+ T cells from PBMCs. Sample subset: CD45RA+ positively selected. The chain is built from TRBV7-9 and TRBJ1-5, with D hard to call. The CDR3 DNA is TGTGCCAGCAGCTTAGGTGCGGGAGCGAACCCAAGTGGGAATCAGCCCCAGCATTTT. Translating gives CASSLGAGANPSGNQPQHF.